This TCR beta chain was captured in a study of metastatic and nonmetastatic thyroid tumors. Study as a whole: The comparison covered peripheral blood and tumor or nodule tissue in malignant and benign thyroid patients.

Original methodology: A distant-metastasis classifier for papillary thyroid cancer was built using CDR3 differences across clinicopathological groups. TCRdb re-called clones from the PCR reads using MiXCR. The V and J calls and clone size are TCRdb's, not the authors'. This sample has over 35,000 clones; roughly a sixth occur once, and the top ten carry more than 9%. Findings and caveats of the study: Benign nodules reportedly had significantly lower TCR beta diversity than malignant thyroid tumors in blood and tumor.

No patient received treatment before thyroid surgery. Turning to this clone: The antigen is undetermined. This CDR3 is also generated by other DNA sequences in the sample.

The origin of this receptor is a female donor with papillary thyroid cancer or a benign thyroid nodule (not recorded which). Some clones in this sample may be carry-over from other donors' samples. Sample: tumor tissue.

For the CDR3, the DNA is TGTGCCAGCAGCAACCTGGGGCTGGCGGGAGAACGGGACGAGCAGTACTTC. Translated, it gives CASSNLGLAGERDEQYF. The chain recombines TRBV3-1 with TRBJ2-7, with 7 positions matching TRBD2. V lost 5 bases, J lost 5 bases, and 18 bases stayed unmatched. The CDR3 extends over 17 amino acids. Germline CDR1 is LGHDT and CDR2 is YNNKEL (reference sequence).